These T cell receptor beta chains were read from a single sample in a study of identical twins. TCRdb redid the calling of the 5' RACE reads with MiXCR, one entry per CDR3 protein. The table includes a few hundred thousand distinct CDR3 sequences, more than 9% detected once. The same sample was also used in a study of yellow fever vaccine responses in identical twins.

Sequencing was done on a sample of PBMCs. These receptors were collected from a woman under 30 in good health. CDR3s include the opening cysteine and the closing phenylalanine or tryptophan. D genes are given only for firm matches. Rows may omit the clone size; those that give it use once, few, many or a size class.

TRBV30	TRBJ2-2	TRBD1	.	CAWSRTGVDTGELFF	TGTGCCTGGAGCCGGACAGGGGTCGACACCGGGGAGCTGTTTTTT
TRBV9	TRBJ2-2	.	many	CASSPQGGNTGELFF	TGTGCCAGCAGCCCACAGGGTGGTAACACCGGGGAGCTGTTTTTT
TRBV5-6	TRBJ2-5	.	.	CASSLDQGPLFRETQYF	TGTGCCAGCAGCTTGGATCAGGGGCCGCTGTTCCGGGAGACCCAGTACTTC
TRBV12-3/TRBV12-4	TRBJ1-5	.	many	CASSKTGLGQPQHF	TGTGCCAGCAGTAAAACAGGGCTGGGGCAGCCCCAGCATTTT
TRBV7-6	TRBJ2-3	.	few	CASSLVWGDTQYF	TGTGCCAGCAGCTTAGTATGGGGAGATACGCAGTATTTT
TRBV29-1	TRBJ2-3	TRBD1	many	CSVEQGADTQYF	TGCAGCGTTGAACAGGGGGCAGATACGCAGTATTTT
TRBV28	TRBJ2-2	.	many	CASSFTQGLNTGELFF	TGTGCCAGCAGTTTTACCCAGGGTTTGAACACCGGGGAGCTGTTTTTT
TRBV2	TRBJ2-7	TRBD2	.	CASSEAGGRYEQYF	TGTGCCAGCAGTGAGGCGGGGGGGAGATACGAGCAGTACTTC
TRBV20-1	TRBJ1-2	.	.	CSAKENYGYTF	TGCAGTGCTAAGGAGAACTATGGCTACACCTTC
TRBV5-1	TRBJ2-7	.	many	CASRLLTSSYEQYF	TGCGCCAGCCGACTCTTGACCTCTTCCTACGAGCAGTACTTC
TRBV12-3/TRBV12-4	TRBJ2-1	.	many	CASSPGGGLYNEQFF	TGTGCCAGCAGCCCAGGGGGGGGGCTCTACAATGAGCAGTTCTTC
TRBV6-2/TRBV6-3	TRBJ2-2	TRBD1	.	CASTDRGLAGELFF	TGTGCCAGCACGGACAGGGGTCTAGCCGGGGAGCTGTTTTTT
TRBV3-1	TRBJ2-7	TRBD1	many	CASSRDRGNSYEQYF	TGTGCCAGCAGTCGGGACAGGGGAAACTCCTACGAGCAGTACTTC
TRBV7-3	TRBJ2-1	TRBD1	.	CASSLSRGLRNEQFF	TGTGCCAGCAGCTTAAGCAGGGGGCTACGTAATGAGCAGTTCTTC
TRBV6-5	TRBJ2-3	.	few	CASSYSFQSTDTQYF	TGTGCCAGCAGTTACTCTTTCCAGTCCACAGATACGCAGTATTTT
TRBV15	TRBJ2-1	.	few	CATSPGDSYNEQFF	TGTGCCACCTCCCCGGGGGACTCCTACAATGAGCAGTTCTTC
TRBV9	TRBJ2-6	TRBD1	.	CASSYPGTGGSGANVLTF	TGTGCCAGCAGCTACCCCGGGACAGGGGGCTCTGGGGCCAACGTCCTGACTTTC
TRBV7-9	TRBJ2-7	TRBD1	few	CASTAPGTGSYEQYF	TGTGCCAGCACCGCCCCCGGGACAGGGTCTTACGAGCAGTACTTC
TRBV4-2	TRBJ2-7	.	many	CASSQQGSYEQYF	TGTGCCAGCAGCCAACAAGGGTCCTACGAGCAGTACTTC
TRBV20-1	TRBJ2-7	TRBD2	.	CSASLAGGREQYF	TGCAGTGCTAGCTTAGCGGGGGGCCGGGAGCAGTACTTC
TRBV5-6	TRBJ2-7	.	.	CASSLWRDGSYEQYF	TGTGCCAGCAGCTTGTGGCGGGACGGCTCCTACGAGCAGTACTTC
TRBV4-3	TRBJ2-2	TRBD2	few	CASSQWGTSGRANTGELFF	TGCGCCAGCAGCCAATGGGGGACTAGCGGGAGGGCGAACACCGGGGAGCTGTTTTTT
TRBV7-9	TRBJ2-7	.	many	CASSFDQTGSEQYF	TGTGCCAGCAGCTTCGACCAGACAGGATCGGAGCAGTACTTC
TRBV27	TRBJ2-1	TRBD2	few	CASAGLAAMGEQFF	TGTGCCAGCGCGGGACTAGCGGCCATGGGTGAGCAGTTCTTC
TRBV19	TRBJ1-1	.	few	CASSIYGMNTEAFF	TGTGCCAGTAGTATATACGGTATGAACACTGAAGCTTTCTTT
TRBV18	TRBJ2-5	.	.	CASSPPAGTITQYF	TGTGCCAGCTCACCACCGGCGGGGACAATCACCCAGTACTTC
TRBV3-1	TRBJ2-7	.	.	CASSQGGRRSYEQYF	TGTGCCAGCAGCCAAGGGGGGCGCAGGTCCTACGAGCAGTACTTC
TRBV6-1	TRBJ1-1	TRBD1	.	CASATRGGLRAEAFF	TGTGCCAGCGCAACCAGGGGGGGGTTACGGGCTGAAGCTTTCTTT